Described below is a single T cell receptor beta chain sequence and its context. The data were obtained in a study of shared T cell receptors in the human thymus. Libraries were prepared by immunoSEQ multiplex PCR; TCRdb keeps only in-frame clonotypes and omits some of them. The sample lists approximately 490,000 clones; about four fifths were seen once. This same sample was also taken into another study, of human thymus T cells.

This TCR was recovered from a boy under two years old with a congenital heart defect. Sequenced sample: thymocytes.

The CDR3 is CASSLTGQGQGYEQYF. The DNA for the CDR3 is TGTGCCAGCAGTTTAACAGGACAGGGTCAGGGATACGAGCAGTACTTC. The chain recombines TRBV27 with TRBJ2-7; 8 bases are a match to TRBD1. V gave up 2 bases and J gave up 4 bases; unmatched junction bases: 10. CDR1 MNHEY and CDR2 SMNVEV come from the germline V gene (reference sequence). The CDR3 runs to 16 residues.